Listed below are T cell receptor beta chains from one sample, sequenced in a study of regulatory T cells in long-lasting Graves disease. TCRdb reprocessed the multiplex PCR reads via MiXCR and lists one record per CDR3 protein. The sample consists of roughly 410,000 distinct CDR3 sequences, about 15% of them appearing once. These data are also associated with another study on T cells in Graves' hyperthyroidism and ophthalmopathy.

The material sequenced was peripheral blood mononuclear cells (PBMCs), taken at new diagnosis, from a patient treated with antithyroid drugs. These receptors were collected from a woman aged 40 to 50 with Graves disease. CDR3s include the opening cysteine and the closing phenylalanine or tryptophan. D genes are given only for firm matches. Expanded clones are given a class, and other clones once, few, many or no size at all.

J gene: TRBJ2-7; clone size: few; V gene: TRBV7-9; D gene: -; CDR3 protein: CASSLDGAGRTSYEQYF; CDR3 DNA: TGTGCCAGCAGCTTAGATGGGGCTGGCAGGACCTCCTACGAGCAGTACTTC
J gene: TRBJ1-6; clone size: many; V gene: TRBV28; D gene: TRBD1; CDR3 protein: CASSLYRGLDSPLHF; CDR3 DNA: TGTGCCAGCAGTTTATACAGGGGGCTGGATTCACCCCTCCACTTT
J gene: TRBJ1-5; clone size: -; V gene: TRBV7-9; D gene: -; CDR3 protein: CASSPGQRTGSDQPQHF; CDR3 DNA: TGTGCCAGCAGCCCCGGTCAGCGTACAGGGTCGGATCAGCCCCAGCATTTT
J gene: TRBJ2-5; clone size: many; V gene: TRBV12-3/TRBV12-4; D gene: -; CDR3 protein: CASSLHGTSQYF; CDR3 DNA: TGTGCCAGCAGTTTACACGGGACGTCCCAGTACTTC
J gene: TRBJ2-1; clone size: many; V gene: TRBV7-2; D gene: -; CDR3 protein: CASSLAFGSPGQFF; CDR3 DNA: TGTGCCAGCAGCTTAGCGTTTGGCTCTCCAGGGCAGTTCTTC
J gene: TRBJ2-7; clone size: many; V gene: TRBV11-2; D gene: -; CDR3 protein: CASSLGGSLFYEQYF; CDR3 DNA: TGTGCCAGCAGCTTAGGGGGGTCTCTGTTCTACGAGCAGTACTTC
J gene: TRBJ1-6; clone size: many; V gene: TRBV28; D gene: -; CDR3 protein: CASSLQGGYNSPLHF; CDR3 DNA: TGTGCCAGCAGTTTACAGGGTGGCTATAATTCACCCCTCCACTTT
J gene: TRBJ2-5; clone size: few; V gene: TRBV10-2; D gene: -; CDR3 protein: CASREAWGPETQYF; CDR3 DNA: TGCGCCAGCAGGGAGGCGTGGGGTCCGGAGACCCAGTACTTC
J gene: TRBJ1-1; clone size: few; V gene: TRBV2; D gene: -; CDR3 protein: CASRPGPRIAEAFF; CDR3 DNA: TGTGCCAGCAGGCCGGGACCCCGGATCGCTGAAGCTTTCTTT
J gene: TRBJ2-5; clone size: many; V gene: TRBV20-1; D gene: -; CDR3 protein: CSARGGTGPQETQYF; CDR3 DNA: TGCAGTGCTAGAGGGGGGACTGGTCCACAAGAGACCCAGTACTTC
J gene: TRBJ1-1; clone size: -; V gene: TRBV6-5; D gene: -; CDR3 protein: CASSLGRPGKRGNTEAFF; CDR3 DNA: TGTGCCAGCAGTTTAGGAAGACCAGGGAAACGGGGGAACACTGAAGCTTTCTTT
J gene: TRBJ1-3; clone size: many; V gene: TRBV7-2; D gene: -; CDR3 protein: CASGGLPGNTIYF; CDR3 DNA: TGTGCCAGCGGGGGGCTTCCTGGAAACACCATATATTTT
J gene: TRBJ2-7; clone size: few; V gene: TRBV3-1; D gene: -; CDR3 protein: CASSQGGPGGFYEQYF; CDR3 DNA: TGTGCCAGCAGCCAAGGGGGGCCAGGGGGGTTCTACGAGCAGTACTTC
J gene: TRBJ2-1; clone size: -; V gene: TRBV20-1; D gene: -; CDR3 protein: CSAERDSQFVYNEQFF; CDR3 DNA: TGCAGTGCGGAACGGGACTCCCAGTTTGTATACAATGAGCAGTTCTTC
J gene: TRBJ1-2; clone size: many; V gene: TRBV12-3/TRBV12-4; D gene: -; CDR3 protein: CASTPGGRHYGYTF; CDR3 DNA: TGTGCCAGCACCCCGGGGGGGCGACACTATGGCTACACCTTC
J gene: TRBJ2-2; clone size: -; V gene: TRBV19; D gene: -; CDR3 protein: CASSLLQGGTGELFF; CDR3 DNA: TGTGCCAGTAGTTTGCTCCAGGGGGGGACCGGGGAGCTGTTTTTT
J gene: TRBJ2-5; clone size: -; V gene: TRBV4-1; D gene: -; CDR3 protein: CASSQESLGETQYF; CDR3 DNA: TGCGCCAGCAGCCAAGAAAGTCTCGGGGAGACCCAGTACTTC